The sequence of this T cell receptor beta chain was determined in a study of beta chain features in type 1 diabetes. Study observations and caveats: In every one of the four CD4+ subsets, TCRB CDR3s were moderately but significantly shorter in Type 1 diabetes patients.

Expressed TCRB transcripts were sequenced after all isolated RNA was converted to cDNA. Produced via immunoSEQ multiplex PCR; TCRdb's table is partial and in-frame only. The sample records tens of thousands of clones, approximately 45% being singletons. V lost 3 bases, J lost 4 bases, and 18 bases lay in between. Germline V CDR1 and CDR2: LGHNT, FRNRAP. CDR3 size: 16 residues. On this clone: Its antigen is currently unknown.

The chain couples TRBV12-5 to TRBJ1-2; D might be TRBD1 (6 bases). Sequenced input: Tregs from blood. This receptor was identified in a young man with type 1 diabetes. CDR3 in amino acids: CASGFSSGGLSYGYTF. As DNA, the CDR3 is TGTGCTAGTGGTTTTTCGTCGGGGGGGCTTAGCTATGGCTACACCTTC.